This T cell receptor (beta chain) was retrieved from a study of tumor-infiltrating lymphocytes in localized non-small cell lung cancer. Notes on the study in general: T-cell fraction did not differ between immunotypes IM1 and IM2.

The CDR3 has 16 residues. V was shortened by 2 bases and J by 2 bases, with 15 bases between the two germline ends. Germline V gene lookup returns CDR1 MDHEN and CDR2 SYDVKM. TCRdb keeps only in-frame clones here, not all; method: immunoSEQ multiplex PCR. The repertoire has about 2,300 clones, 40% to 60% of them found once; the top ten carry 9.5% to 15%. On this clone itself: The antigen remains unidentified.

The clonotype was recovered from a human donor with non-small cell lung cancer. Some clones in this sample may be carry-over from other donors' samples. Sequencing was done on a sample of uninvolved lung tissue not adjacent to the tumor. The gene calls are TRBV28 and TRBJ2-5, with D perhaps assigned TRBD1 or TRBD2 (6 bases each). The CDR3 coding sequence is TGTGCCAGCAGTTTAATGGGCGGGACACCACAAGAGACCCAGTACTTC. Translation gives CASSLMGGTPQETQYF.